A selection of T cell receptor beta chains follows, all from one sample in a study of cytomegalovirus exposure and HLA in healthy donors. Profiled with immunoSEQ multiplex PCR; TCRdb holds only in-frame clones, not every one. The sample includes some 150,000 clones, over 60% of them seen just once. Sequencing used PBMCs. These receptors all stem from a woman in her 30s in good health and CMV-seropositive. The CDR3 runs from the conserved cysteine through the conserved F or W.

v_gene,j_gene,CDR3aa
TRBV6-5,TRBJ2-7,CASSFLDRVTYEQYF
TRBV11-2,TRBJ2-3,CASRRGGGRSSTDTQYF
TRBV30,TRBJ1-3,CAWSRQGKVNTIYF
TRBV16,TRBJ2-5,CASSVQTATQETQYF
TRBV2,TRBJ1-5,CASIQGRDREMGNQPQHF
TRBV6-6,TRBJ1-5,CASRKTGQGQPQHF
TRBV5-1,TRBJ2-7,CASSLGEGGYEQYF
TRBV19,TRBJ1-5,CASSIRVDSNQPQHF
TRBV15,TRBJ1-1,CATSPGQGLVAFF
TRBV20-1,TRBJ2-1,CSASKQFF
TRBV7-7,TRBJ2-7,CASSYGTTYEQYF
TRBV5-1,TRBJ2-2,CASSLGLGGNTGELFF
TRBV23-1,TRBJ2-2,CASGGTAGVAGELFF
TRBV7-9,TRBJ1-1,CASSLDRGRTEAFF
TRBV10-3,TRBJ1-5,CAISSGQGVQPQHF
TRBV7-6,TRBJ2-7,CASSPYSSSYEQYF
TRBV9,TRBJ2-5,CASSARDREQETQYF
TRBV25-1,TRBJ1-5,CASSESFNQPQHF
TRBV6-1,TRBJ1-1,CASSEYPTVNTEAFF
TRBV30,TRBJ1-1,CAHGQLNTEAFF
TRBV6-1,TRBJ2-3,CASSERGTSGTDTQYF
TRBV4-2,TRBJ2-5,CASSQAGTSGETQYF
TRBV19,TRBJ1-4,CASSIGAGYEKLFF
TRBV13,TRBJ1-2,CASSLTGDLNYGYTF
TRBV2,TRBJ2-3,CATAWGHSTDTQYF
TRBV10-2,TRBJ1-1,CASSGGMNTEAFF
TRBV5-1,TRBJ2-7,CASSLGEIYEQYF
TRBV2,TRBJ1-5,CASSAELRGHQPQHF
TRBV15,TRBJ1-5,CATSREGVSNQPQHF
TRBV7-2,TRBJ1-2,CASSAGSGPFYGYTF
TRBV30,TRBJ2-7,CAWSVLRTGREQYF
TRBV2,TRBJ2-7,CASRVTTYEQYF
TRBV7-2,TRBJ1-1,CASSPTGGSTEAFF
TRBV6-6,TRBJ1-2,CASTDPGTGQDYTF
TRBV5-4,-,CASSFDRVYEQYF
TRBV19,TRBJ1-1,CASSIRDRENTEAFF
TRBV7-6,TRBJ1-1,CASSRQVDVNTEAFF
TRBV9,TRBJ2-7,CASSPPGSEREQYF
TRBV10-2,TRBJ2-7,CASASGRARTYEQYF
TRBV2,TRBJ1-2,CASRAGQGRYYGYTF